This T cell receptor (beta chain) was sequenced during a study of blood T cell repertoires in COVID-19. Using immunoSEQ multiplex PCR, the repertoire was profiled, and TCRdb retains in-frame clones only, with some absent. The table records 120,000 or so clones, approximately 81% of them present only once. In germline, CDR1 is GTSNPN, CDR2 SVGIG (reference sequence). Deletions cut 0 bases from V and 10 bases from J, with 10 bases between. The CDR3 totals 12 residues. The TCR was taken from a man in his forties with active or convalescent COVID-19. Sequenced material: peripheral blood. This chain links TRBV30 with TRBJ2-1; maybe TRBD2 (5 bases). CDR3 nucleotide sequence: TGTGCCTGGAGTGTACTCCCGGGAGAGCAGTTCTTC. Amino acids: CAWSVLPGEQFF. The full variable domain, in which reference TRBV30 and TRBJ2-1 provide the parts outside the CDR3, is SQTIHQWPATLVQPVGSPLSLECTVEGTSNPNLYWYRQAAGRGLQLLFYSVGIGQISSEVPQNLSASRPQDRQFILSSKKLLLSDSGFYLCAWSVLPGEQFFGPGTRLTVL.